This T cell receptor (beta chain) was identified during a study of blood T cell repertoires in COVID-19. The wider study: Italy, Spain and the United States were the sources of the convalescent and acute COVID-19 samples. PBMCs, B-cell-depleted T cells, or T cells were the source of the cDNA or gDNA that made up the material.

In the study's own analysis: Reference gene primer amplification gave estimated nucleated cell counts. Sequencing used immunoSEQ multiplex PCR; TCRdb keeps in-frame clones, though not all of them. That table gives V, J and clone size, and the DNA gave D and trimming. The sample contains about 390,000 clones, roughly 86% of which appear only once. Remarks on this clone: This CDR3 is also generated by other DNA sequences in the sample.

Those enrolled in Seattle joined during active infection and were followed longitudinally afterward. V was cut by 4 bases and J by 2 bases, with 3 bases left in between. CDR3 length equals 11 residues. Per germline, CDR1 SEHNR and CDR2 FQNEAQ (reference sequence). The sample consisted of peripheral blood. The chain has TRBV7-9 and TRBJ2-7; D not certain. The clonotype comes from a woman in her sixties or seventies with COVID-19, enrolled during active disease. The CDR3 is CASSSTYEQYF. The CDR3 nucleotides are TGTGCCAGCAGCTCCACCTACGAGCAGTACTTC.